Sequencing of this T cell receptor (beta chain) was carried out in a study of T cell changes during pregnancy in multiple sclerosis. The CDR3 consists of 12 residues. Germline V CDR1 and CDR2: LNHDA, SQIVND (reference sequence). V lost 5 bases and J 4 bases, leaving 8 bases between the germline ends. TCRdb's table, derived via immunoSEQ multiplex PCR, lists solely in-frame clones and lacks some. The sample shows tens of thousands of clones, about 92% of them seen only once. This chain connects TRBV19 to TRBJ1-2; D gene uncertain. Specimen: peripheral blood, collected after pregnancy. The TCR was taken from a female donor with multiple sclerosis, enrolled in a pregnancy study. The CDR3 sequence: CASSSESYGYTF. Here the CDR3 DNA reads TGTGCCAGTAGTTCCGAGAGCTATGGCTACACCTTC. Drawing the rest from reference TRBV19 and TRBJ1-2, the complete variable domain is DGGITQSPKYLFRKEGQNVTLSCEQNLNHDAMYWYRQDPGQGLRLIYYSQIVNDFQKGDIAEGYSVSREKKESFPLTVTSAQKNPTAFYLCASSSESYGYTFGSGTRLTVV.